This T cell receptor beta chain was sequenced in a study of blood T cell repertoires in COVID-19. About the research overall: PBMCs, B-cell-depleted T cells, or T cells provided the cDNA or gDNA that made up the material.

V was trimmed by 6 bases and J by 4 bases, leaving 10 bases between them. From germline, CDR1 is ENHRY and CDR2 SYGVKD. The CDR3 has 13 residues. This clone was found a few times. In the original workflow: Reference gene primer amplification yielded estimated nucleated cell counts. Using immunoSEQ multiplex PCR, the repertoire was profiled, and TCRdb retains in-frame clones only, with some absent. V and J calls and clone size come straight from that table; D and trimming were deduced from the DNA. The table has some 87,000 clones, 80% to 90% seen once. This receptor was obtained from a human donor in a cohort sampled during active COVID-19. Sequencing was performed on peripheral blood. This chain uses TRBV10-3 with TRBJ1-3, with D unresolved. The CDR3 DNA follows: TGTGCCATCAGCGCGGGATACGGAAACACCATATATTTT. It is translated as CAISAGYGNTIYF.